This TCR beta chain emerged from a study of spatial heterogeneity in lung cancer. Study background: Consistently, beta-chain sequences turned up in larger numbers than alpha-chain sequences did. General observations from the study: It was found that expanded intratumoral alpha and beta TCR counts tracked tumor mutation counts.

V shed 6 bases and J shed 5 bases, with 8 bases lying between them. This CDR3 has 11 residues. Germline V gives CDR1 MNHEY, CDR2 SVGAGI. About this clonotype: Its matching antigen is unknown.

Time point: sample taken at primary tumor resection. Patients with untreated early-stage non-small cell lung cancer, numbering 72, were the donors. TCRdb re-called the 5' RACE reads through MiXCR, storing one row per CDR3 protein. The top ten hold under 25% of the sample, which has approximately 20,000 distinct CDR3 sequences, approximately 6.5% seen once. V and J are TRBV6-5 and TRBJ2-7; D is unresolved. The clonotype was recovered from a female donor with early-stage non-small cell lung cancer. The input for sequencing was lung tumor tissue, taken at surgery. This chain's CDR3 is CASSEYDEQYF. The CDR3 DNA is TGTGCCAGCAGCGAGTATGACGAGCAGTACTTC.